The 25 T cell receptor beta chains below were found in one sample sequenced in a study of blood T cell repertoires in COVID-19. This table comes from immunoSEQ multiplex PCR, and its TCRdb copy is limited to in-frame clones, with some not included. The repertoire holds 2,000 to 3,000 clones, approximately 86% seen once, with around a sixth in the top ten. Sequencing was carried out using peripheral blood. The receptors come from an older man with active COVID-19.

This clone was counted once. V usage is TRBV30 and J usage is TRBJ2-1; 9 bases map to TRBD2. The J segment lost 2 bases and the V segment lost 3 bases, leaving 2 bases of the junction unmatched. CDR3 size: 14 residues. The germline V gene encodes CDR1 GTSNPN and CDR2 SVGIG (reference sequence). The CDR3 DNA follows: TGTGCCTGGAGGGGACTAGCCCCCTACAATGAGCAGTTCTTC. Translated: CAWRGLAPYNEQFF.

The chain is built from TRBV3-1 (or the pseudogene TRBV3-2) and TRBJ2-1; D may be TRBD2 (5 bases). CDR1 is LGHDT, CDR2 YNNKEL, per germline (reference sequence). V lost 3 bases to trimming and J lost 5 bases, with 20 bases between them. This CDR3 has 17 amino acids. DNA for the CDR3: TGTGCCAGCAGCCAGTCGCCGAGGAGCGGATTTCACAATGAGCAGTTCTTC. This gives the protein CASSQSPRSGFHNEQFF.

V gene TRBV6-5 combines with J gene TRBJ2-7; D possibly corresponds to TRBD2 (5 bases). The germline V gene encodes CDR1 MNHEY and CDR2 SVGAGI. Trimming cost V 6 bases and J 7 bases, with 16 bases left between them. The CDR3 spans 13 residues. The chain's CDR3 is CASSLRRSGEQYF. In nucleotides, the CDR3 is TGTGCCAGCAGCCTAAGGAGGTCGGGAGAGCAGTACTTC.

The V call is TRBV10-3, the J call TRBJ2-3; 9 bases line up with TRBD2. In germline, CDR1 is ENHRY, CDR2 SYGVKD. V gave up 10 bases and J gave up 0 bases; unmatched junction bases: 8. The CDR3 spans 15 residues. The CDR3 protein is CATRTSATSTDTQYF. The CDR3 nucleotides are TGTGCCACGCGGACTAGCGCAACTAGCACAGATACGCAGTATTTT.

The chain is built from TRBV11-3 and TRBJ1-2; tentative D call: TRBD1 (6 bases). The germline V gene has CDR1 SGHNT and CDR2 YENEEA. This CDR3 region has 16 residues. V was trimmed by 5 bases and J by 5 bases, leaving 21 bases between them. The CDR3 sequence: CASSHRGGGTIYGYTF. In nucleotides, the CDR3 is TGTGCCAGCAGCCACCGAGGGGGGGGAACTATTTATGGCTACACCTTC.

The chain combines TRBV14 with TRBJ1-1; perhaps TRBD1 as D (5 bases). The germline gives CDR1 SGHDN, CDR2 FVKESK. There are 12 residues in the CDR3. V lost 6 bases and J lost 8, with 13 bases in between. CDR3 in amino acids: CASSPGYAEAFF. In DNA form, the CDR3 reads TGTGCCAGCAGTCCAGGGTATGCCGAAGCTTTCTTT.

This chain joins TRBV6-5 and TRBJ1-4, with D unclear. V was shortened by 6 bases and J by 8 bases, with 13 bases between the two germline ends. The CDR3 is 13 amino acids. Germline-derived CDR1 and CDR2 are MNHEY and SVGAGI. The CDR3 sequence is CASRGRGGEKLFF. DNA of the CDR3: TGTGCCAGCAGAGGACGGGGTGGAGAAAAACTGTTTTTT.

CDR3 sequence reads: CATSRGDSNTEAFF. CDR3 in DNA: TGTGCCACCAGCAGAGGGGACAGCAACACTGAAGCTTTCTTT. V usage is TRBV15 and J usage is TRBJ1-1; 7 nucleotides align to TRBD1. V gave up 1 base and J gave up 2 bases; unmatched junction bases: 1. CDR1 is LNHNV and CDR2 is YYDKDF in the germline V gene (reference sequence). The CDR3 consists of 14 residues.

This chain connects TRBV4-3 to TRBJ2-7; 7 positions agree with TRBD1. The CDR3 contains 16 residues. CDR1 and CDR2 from the germline V gene are LGHNA and YSLEER. Unmatched junction bases numbered 9, after V lost 3 bases and J lost 1 base. The CDR3: CASSQALTTGSYEQYF. CDR3 nucleotide sequence: TGCGCCAGCAGCCAGGCGCTTACGACAGGGTCCTACGAGCAGTACTTC.

By share, this clone ranks as large. This chain joins TRBV7-8 and TRBJ1-2; 8 bases fit TRBD1. CDR3 size: 16 residues. J gave up 4 bases and V 4 bases, and 11 bases lay outside the gene matches. Germline V gene lookup returns CDR1 SGHVS and CDR2 FQNEAQ. CDR3 sequence: CASSYPTGARIYGYTF. The CDR3 nucleotides read TGTGCCAGCAGCTATCCGACAGGGGCGCGGATCTATGGCTACACCTTC. Variable domain in full (rest from reference TRBV7-8 and TRBJ1-2): GAGVSQSPRYKVAKRGQDVALRCDPISGHVSLFWYQQALGQGPEFLTYFQNEAQLDKSGLPSDRFFAERPEGSVSTLKIQRTQQEDSAVYLCASSYPTGARIYGYTFGSGTRLTVV.

The chain uses TRBV10-2 and TRBJ1-3; TRBD1 agrees at 9 bases. Trimming cost V 7 bases and J 0 bases; bases outside gene matches: 7. The germline V gene has CDR1 WSHSY and CDR2 SAAADI. The CDR3 has 16 amino acids. The CDR3 DNA follows: TGCGCCAGCAAAGAACAGGGGGCTACCTCTGGAAACACCATATATTTT. This sequence encodes CASKEQGATSGNTIYF.

This chain links TRBV7-9 with TRBJ2-7; D not resolved. The germline V and J ends were trimmed by 5 bases and 4 bases, with 9 bases remaining between them. CDR1 and CDR2 from the germline V gene are SEHNR and FQNEAQ (reference sequence). CDR3 size: 12 residues. The chain's CDR3 is CASSPFGYEQYF. In nucleotides, the CDR3 is TGTGCCAGCAGCCCGTTCGGGTACGAGCAGTACTTC.

The gene calls are TRBV27 and TRBJ2-3, with 7 bases aligning to TRBD2. This CDR3 has 15 residues. The germline V gene has CDR1 MNHEY and CDR2 SMNVEV (reference sequence). After removal of 7 bases from V and 1 base from J, the junction contained 8 bases not matched to a gene. The CDR3 nucleotides are TGTGCCAGCAACGGTTATCGGGAGGGCACAGATACGCAGTATTTT. It encodes CASNGYREGTDTQYF.

The chain links TRBV27 to TRBJ2-5, with 8 nucleotides matching TRBD2. Per germline, CDR1 MNHEY and CDR2 SMNVEV (reference sequence). CDR3 size: 13 residues. The J segment lost 5 bases and the V segment lost 6 bases, leaving 5 bases of the junction unmatched. DNA of the CDR3: TGTGCCAGCAGAATAGCGGGACACGAGACCCAGTACTTC. The encoded protein is CASRIAGHETQYF.

The chain uses TRBV20-1 and TRBJ2-5; 7 nucleotides match TRBD1. CDR1 DFQATT and CDR2 SNEGSKA come from the germline V gene (reference sequence). J was trimmed by 3 bases and V by 7 bases; bases with no gene match: 2. The CDR3 runs 11 residues. DNA of the CDR3: TGCAGTGGAGGACAGGAAGAGACCCAGTACTTC. Its translation: CSGGQEETQYF.

The rearrangement joins TRBV2 to TRBJ2-7, with TRBD1 identical over 7 bases. The CDR3 length is 12 residues. The germline CDR1 and CDR2 sequences are SNHLY and FYNNEI. V trimming: 5 bases; J trimming: 3 bases; junction bases outside the gene matches: 1. The CDR3 reads CASSWDSYEQYF. The CDR3 DNA is TGTGCCAGCAGTTGGGACAGCTACGAGCAGTACTTC.

This chain links TRBV18 with TRBJ2-1; tentatively, D is TRBD2 (5 bases). The germline V and J ends were trimmed by 2 bases and 7 bases, with 18 bases remaining between them. The CDR3 spans 16 residues. CDR1 and CDR2 from the germline V gene are KGHSH and LQKENI. CDR3 DNA sequence: TGTGCCAGCTCACCATTCCCGGGCCCTACGGGGAATGAGCAGTTCTTC. Its protein is CASSPFPGPTGNEQFF. The full variable domain, rest sourced from reference TRBV18 and TRBJ2-1, is NAGVMQNPRHLVRRRGQEARLRCSPMKGHSHVYWYRQLPEEGLKFMVYLQKENIIDESGMPKERFSAEFPKEGPSILRIQQVVRGDSAAYFCASSPFPGPTGNEQFFGPGTRLTVL.

V gene TRBV5-8 combines with J gene TRBJ1-2, with D hard to call. V was clipped by 6 bases and J by 7 bases, with 13 bases between them. The CDR3 length is 12 residues. Per germline, CDR1 SGHTS and CDR2 YDEGEE. CDR3 protein: CASTEGLVGYTF. The DNA for the CDR3 is TGTGCCAGCACCGAGGGATTGGTTGGCTACACCTTC.

In its sample, this clone was seen once. The chain carries TRBV23-1 and TRBJ2-7; TRBD2 agrees at 9 bases. TRBV23-1 is designated an ORF whose function remains uncertain. The CDR3 has 18 amino acids. V gave up 2 bases and J gave up 6 bases; unmatched junction bases: 17. Written as DNA, the CDR3 is TGCGCCAGCAGTCAACTCCCCCCGGCTAGCGGGATAATATGCGAGCAGTACTTC. It specifies CASSQLPPASGIICEQYF.

This clone has just one count. This rearrangement joins TRBV11-3 to TRBJ2-1, with TRBD2 identical over 7 bases. The CDR3 covers 15 residues. Germline CDR1 is SGHNT and CDR2 is YENEEA. The trim removed 3 bases at V and 8 bases at J, leaving 10 bases unmatched. CDR3 sequence: CASSFRLAGGDEQFF. The CDR3 DNA reads TGTGCCAGCAGCTTTAGACTAGCAGGCGGCGATGAGCAGTTCTTC.

The chain couples TRBV9 to TRBJ1-2, with 7 bases fitting TRBD1. CDR1 and CDR2 (germline): SGDLS, YYNGEE. V was pared by 0 bases and J by 4 bases, with 9 bases of the junction left unmatched. The CDR3 sequence is 16 residues long. The CDR3 region is CASSVGPGGDLYGYTF. For the CDR3, the DNA is TGTGCCAGCAGCGTAGGGCCAGGGGGAGACCTCTATGGCTACACCTTC.

This clone was observed a handful of times. This chain connects TRBV6-1 to TRBJ2-1; D is perhaps TRBD1 (6 bases). The CDR3 length is 17 residues. Trimming left V 4 bases short and J 2 bases short, with 18 bases between. CDR1 and CDR2 (germline): MNHNS, SASEGT. The CDR3: CASSGGQAGETYNEQFF. DNA of the CDR3: TGTGCCAGCAGTGGGGGACAAGCCGGAGAAACCTACAATGAGCAGTTCTTC.

This chain uses TRBV11-3 with TRBJ2-1; 12 bases line up with TRBD2. This CDR3 spans 17 amino acids. Germline trimming cut 2 bases from V and 4 bases from J; bases unmatched to any gene: 6. Germline CDR1 is SGHNT and CDR2 is YENEEA. CDR3 DNA sequence: TGTGCCAGCAGCTTATCTCTAGCGGGGGGGCATTACAATGAGCAGTTCTTC. Amino acid sequence: CASSLSLAGGHYNEQFF.

This clone showed up just once. The chain combines TRBV12-3 or TRBV12-4 with TRBJ1-1; D possibly corresponds to TRBD1 (5 bases). The CDR3 runs 13 residues. Trimming cost V 10 bases and J 2 bases, with 14 bases left between them. The CDR3 region is CATLPTGNTEAFF. The CDR3 coding sequence is TGTGCCACCCTCCCCACAGGAAACACTGAAGCTTTCTTT.

V is TRBV2 and J is TRBJ1-2; D ambiguous. CDR3 length: 12 amino acids. The V end lost 5 bases, the J end lost 5 bases, and 9 bases lay between the germline ends. Germline assignment: CDR1 SNHLY and CDR2 FYNNEI. For the CDR3, the DNA is TGTGCCAGCAGTTTCGAGAGTTATGGCTACACCTTC. This codes for CASSFESYGYTF.